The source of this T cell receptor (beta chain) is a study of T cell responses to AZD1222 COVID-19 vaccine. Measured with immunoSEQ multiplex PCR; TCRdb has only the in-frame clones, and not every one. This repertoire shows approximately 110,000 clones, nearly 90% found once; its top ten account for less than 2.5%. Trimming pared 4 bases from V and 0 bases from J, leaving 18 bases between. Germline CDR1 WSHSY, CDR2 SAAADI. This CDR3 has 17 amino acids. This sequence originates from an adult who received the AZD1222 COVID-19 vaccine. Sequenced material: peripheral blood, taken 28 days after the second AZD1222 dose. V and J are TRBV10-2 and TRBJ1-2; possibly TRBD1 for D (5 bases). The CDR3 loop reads CASSGSWTNQSNYGYTF. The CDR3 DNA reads TGCGCCAGCAGTGGATCGTGGACAAACCAATCTAACTATGGCTACACCTTC.